This is a list of T cell receptor beta chains from one sample in a study of tumor-infiltrating lymphocytes in localized non-small cell lung cancer. Data came from immunoSEQ multiplex PCR; TCRdb stores just in-frame clones and leaves some out. The table has just under 5,000 clones, approximately 94% seen once. The sequenced sample consisted of uninvolved lung tissue not adjacent to the tumor. All receptors come from a human donor with non-small cell lung cancer. The CDR3 runs from the conserved cysteine through the conserved F or W. A D gene is named only where the DNA matches it firmly. Clone size is not always given. Where it is, it says once, few, many or a class for expanded clones.

abundance	d_gene	v_gene	j_gene	CDR3aa	CDR3nt
NA	NA	TRBV29-1	TRBJ2-1	CSATPGAVDNEQFF	TGCAGCGCAACTCCAGGGGCCGTAGACAATGAGCAGTTCTTC
NA	NA	TRBV5-1	TRBJ1-3	CASSGGDPGNTIYF	TGCGCCAGCAGCGGAGGGGATCCTGGAAACACCATATATTTT
NA	NA	TRBV2	TRBJ1-5	CASRGSNQPQHF	TGTGCCAGCAGAGGTAGCAATCAGCCCCAGCATTTT
NA	NA	TRBV18	TRBJ1-2	CASSLGGANYGYTF	TGTGCCAGCTCACTGGGGGGAGCTAACTATGGCTACACCTTC
NA	NA	TRBV7-2	TRBJ1-2	CASSPRVYGYTF	TGTGCCAGCAGCCCCAGAGTCTATGGCTACACCTTC
NA	TRBD2	TRBV7-2	TRBJ2-7	CASSSRGSGPDEQYF	TGTGCCAGCAGCTCCCGCGGGAGTGGACCGGACGAGCAGTACTTC
NA	TRBD1	TRBV5-6	TRBJ2-2	CASSLVGQEETGELFF	TGTGCCAGCAGCTTGGTGGGACAGGAAGAAACCGGGGAGCTGTTTTTT
NA	TRBD1	TRBV9	TRBJ1-1	CASSGGDSEYTEAFF	TGTGCCAGCAGCGGAGGGGACAGCGAATACACTGAAGCTTTCTTT
NA	NA	TRBV7-9	TRBJ1-1	CASSATVNTEAFF	TGTGCCAGCAGCGCGACGGTGAACACTGAAGCTTTCTTT
NA	NA	TRBV6-5	TRBJ1-3	CASRDSSSRNTIYF	TGTGCCAGCAGAGACAGTAGCTCTAGAAACACCATATATTTT
once	NA	TRBV7-9	TRBJ2-6	CASSLDRRPLGANVLTF	TGTGCCAGCAGCCTGGACCGTAGACCTCTGGGGGCCAACGTCCTGACTTTC
NA	TRBD1	TRBV14	TRBJ2-3	CASSQEGGIQGAKDTQYF	TGTGCCAGCAGCCAAGAAGGTGGCATCCAGGGGGCTAAAGATACGCAGTATTTT
NA	TRBD2	TRBV11-2	TRBJ2-1	CASSLLAGRGNEQFF	TGTGCCAGCAGCTTACTAGCGGGACGGGGCAATGAGCAGTTCTTC
NA	TRBD2	TRBV7-2	TRBJ2-5	CASSQRLAGGGETQYF	TGTGCCAGCAGCCAAAGACTAGCGGGGGGTGGCGAGACCCAGTACTTC
NA	TRBD1	TRBV6-1	TRBJ1-6	CASSLTTGVGSPLHF	TGTGCCAGCAGTTTAACTACAGGGGTAGGCTCACCCCTCCACTTT
NA	NA	TRBV5-6	TRBJ2-7	CASSLVGGSYEQYF	TGTGCCAGCAGCTTGGTTGGGGGGTCCTACGAGCAGTACTTC
NA	TRBD1	TRBV9	TRBJ2-3	CASSVGTGGSTDTQYF	TGTGCCAGCAGCGTAGGGACAGGGGGAAGCACAGATACGCAGTATTTT
NA	TRBD1	TRBV27	TRBJ2-1	CASSRRQGYTNEQFF	TGTGCCAGCAGTCGAAGACAGGGGTACACGAATGAGCAGTTCTTC
NA	NA	TRBV5-1	TRBJ2-3	CASRGEDTQYF	TGCGCCAGCCGAGGGGAGGATACGCAGTATTTT
NA	TRBD2	TRBV19	TRBJ2-2	CASSIAGSGEANTGELFF	TGTGCCAGTAGCATAGCTGGTAGCGGGGAGGCGAACACCGGGGAGCTGTTTTTT
NA	NA	TRBV19	TRBJ2-1	CASSEPAGSYNEQFF	TGTGCCAGTAGTGAGCCGGCGGGATCCTACAATGAGCAGTTCTTC
once	NA	TRBV6-1	TRBJ2-7	CASTLGATPSYEQYF	TGTGCCAGCACCCTAGGGGCTACCCCCTCCTACGAGCAGTACTTC
NA	NA	TRBV2	TRBJ2-2	CASSVRSELFF	TGTGCCAGCAGTGTGCGTTCGGAGCTGTTTTTT
NA	NA	TRBV4-1	TRBJ1-3	CASTSEELSGNTIYF	TGCGCCAGCACCTCAGAGGAGCTCTCTGGAAACACCATATATTTT
NA	NA	TRBV6-6	TRBJ1-5	CASSSAGPGYQPQHF	TGTGCCAGCAGTTCGGCGGGCCCAGGCTATCAGCCCCAGCATTTT
once	NA	TRBV7-6	TRBJ2-7	CASSLIAGSYAEQYF	TGTGCCAGCAGCTTAATCGCCGGATCCTACGCAGAGCAGTACTTC
NA	NA	TRBV5-1	TRBJ2-7	CASSPPGSAEQYF	TGCGCCAGCAGCCCTCCAGGTTCCGCCGAGCAGTACTTC
NA	NA	TRBV11-2	TRBJ2-3	CASSSSPGNTQYF	TGTGCCAGCAGCTCATCGCCGGGTAATACGCAGTATTTT
NA	NA	TRBV19	TRBJ1-3	CASRMTATGNTIYF	TGTGCCAGTAGGATGACAGCGACTGGAAACACCATATATTTT
NA	TRBD1	TRBV27	TRBJ1-3	CASSRQGPENTIYF	TGTGCCAGCAGCCGACAGGGGCCGGAGAACACCATATATTTT
NA	NA	TRBV9	TRBJ2-2	CASSVASGVYTGELFF	TGTGCCAGCAGCGTAGCGTCGGGGGTATACACCGGGGAGCTGTTTTTT
NA	NA	TRBV5-6	TRBJ2-7	CASSSLQGSEDEQYF	TGTGCCAGCAGCTCCCTACAGGGATCGGAGGACGAGCAGTACTTC
NA	NA	TRBV30	TRBJ1-2	CAWSVRRESGYTF	TGTGCCTGGAGTGTACGCAGGGAGTCTGGCTACACCTTC
NA	TRBD2	TRBV9	TRBJ2-3	CASSALAGSGTDTQYF	TGTGCCAGCAGCGCTCTAGCGGGGTCGGGTACAGATACGCAGTATTTT
NA	TRBD2	TRBV15	TRBJ2-5	CATSREREGWETQYF	TGTGCCACCAGCAGAGAGCGGGAGGGATGGGAGACCCAGTACTTC
NA	TRBD1	TRBV29-1	TRBJ2-1	CSADRDRGYNEQFF	TGCAGCGCCGACCGGGACAGGGGATACAATGAGCAGTTCTTC
NA	TRBD2	TRBV2	TRBJ2-5	CASTLTAGRETQYF	TGTGCCAGCACCCTGACAGCGGGAAGAGAGACCCAGTACTTC
NA	NA	TRBV7-8	TRBJ2-7	CASSLSSEQYF	TGTGCCAGCAGCTTAAGTTCCGAGCAGTACTTC
NA	NA	TRBV5-4	TRBJ1-2	CASSLGQDYGYTF	TGTGCCAGCAGCTTAGGGCAGGATTATGGCTACACCTTC
NA	NA	TRBV7-2	TRBJ2-7	CASSLDPGSDHEQYF	TGTGCCAGCAGCTTAGATCCGGGTAGCGACCACGAGCAGTACTTC
NA	NA	TRBV5-1	TRBJ2-7	CASSSHPTGVEQYF	TGCGCCAGCAGCTCGCACCCCACCGGGGTCGAGCAGTACTTC
NA	TRBD1	TRBV4-3	TRBJ2-7	CASSQGQGDAYEQYF	TGCGCCAGCAGCCAAGGACAGGGGGACGCCTACGAGCAGTACTTC
NA	NA	TRBV30	TRBJ2-7	CAWRGPGTTGWEQYF	TGTGCCTGGAGGGGCCCAGGGACCACCGGATGGGAGCAGTACTTC
NA	TRBD1	TRBV7-9	TRBJ1-1	CASSMGQGNEEAFF	TGTGCCAGCAGCATGGGACAGGGCAACGAAGAAGCTTTCTTT
NA	TRBD1	TRBV11-1	TRBJ2-7	CASSTGTGRGYEQYF	TGTGCCAGCAGTACCGGGACAGGGAGAGGCTACGAGCAGTACTTC
few	TRBD1	TRBV18	TRBJ1-1	CASSPTGVGDTEAFF	TGTGCCAGCTCACCCACAGGGGTGGGGGACACTGAAGCTTTCTTT
NA	TRBD2	TRBV7-6	TRBJ2-1	CASSARSGGYNEQFF	TGTGCCAGCAGCGCACGGAGCGGGGGGTACAATGAGCAGTTCTTC
NA	NA	TRBV20-1	TRBJ1-1	CSAREASVAFF	TGCAGTGCTAGAGAGGCATCGGTGGCTTTCTTT
NA	NA	TRBV6-1	TRBJ2-5	CASSEVGTGDSKTQYF	TGTGCCAGCAGTGAAGTGGGGACTGGGGATAGTAAGACCCAGTACTTC
NA	NA	TRBV5-5	TRBJ2-5	CASRTHSGETQYF	TGTGCCAGCAGAACACATTCGGGGGAGACCCAGTACTTC
NA	TRBD2	TRBV6-6	TRBJ2-1	CASSPRTSGSNEQFF	TGTGCCAGCAGTCCCCGGACTAGCGGGAGCAATGAGCAGTTCTTC
once	NA	TRBV11-2	TRBJ2-5	CASSLDQTQETQYF	TGTGCCAGCAGCTTAGACCAGACCCAAGAGACCCAGTACTTC
NA	NA	TRBV6-1	TRBJ1-2	CASRAPDYYGYTF	TGTGCCAGCAGGGCCCCCGACTACTATGGCTACACCTTC
once	TRBD2	TRBV4-3	TRBJ2-3	CASSVGVSSGGMDTQYF	TGCGCCAGCAGCGTTGGGGTGTCTAGCGGGGGGATGGATACGCAGTATTTT
NA	TRBD1	TRBV7-7	TRBJ2-7	CASSLGTGVSYEQYF	TGTGCTAGCAGCTTAGGGACAGGGGTCTCCTACGAGCAGTACTTC